Each of the 22 T cell receptor beta chains below was sequenced from the same sample in a study of T cells after yellow fever vaccination. TCRdb processed the 5' RACE reads anew with MiXCR; each CDR3 protein has one entry. The table shows more than 95,000 distinct CDR3 sequences, with 5.5% to 8% occurring only once. Source: CD4+ T cells sorted from PBMCs, taken roughly 46 days after the first yellow fever vaccination. Receptors originate from a man younger than 30 who received the YFV17D yellow fever vaccine.

This clonotype occurred once. A much larger clone sits a single nucleotide away, making a read error possible. The CDR3 bases are TGTGCCAGCAGCACTCAACAGGGGAAAGAGACCCAGTACTTC. Translating it yields CASSTQQGKETQYF. The chain uses TRBV7-3 and TRBJ2-5, with 7 bases fitting TRBD1. Germline values: CDR1 SGHTA, CDR2 FQGTGA. This CDR3 contains 14 residues. Trimming removed 5 bases from V and 3 bases from J; junction bases left unmatched: 6. Using reference TRBV7-3 and TRBJ2-5 for the parts outside the CDR3, the full variable domain is GAGVSQTPSNKVTEKGKYVELRCDPISGHTALYWYRQSLGQGPEFLIYFQGTGAADDSGLPNDRFFAVRPEGSVSTLKIQRTERGDSAVYLCASSTQQGKETQYFGPGTRLLVL.

This clonotype was counted at least ten times. The V and J genes are TRBV12-3 or TRBV12-4 and TRBJ2-2; 8 positions agree with TRBD2. The trim removed 5 bases at V and 4 bases at J, leaving 6 bases unmatched. This CDR3 spans 15 amino acids. CDR3 region: CASSLLAEGTGELFF. The CDR3 region has the DNA TGTGCCAGCAGTCTACTAGCGGAAGGCACCGGGGAGCTGTTTTTT.

This clonotype was detected ten times or more. The chain links TRBV7-6 to TRBJ2-5; D remains unclear. Per the germline V gene, CDR1 is SGHVS and CDR2 is FNYEAQ. V was clipped by 1 base and J by 7 bases, with 10 bases between them. This CDR3 contains 13 residues. The CDR3 sequence: CASSLGATVTQYF. CDR3 bases: TGTGCCAGCAGCTTAGGAGCAACGGTGACCCAGTACTTC.

The J gene is TRBJ2-7, the V gene TRBV5-1; a weak D match, TRBD2 (6 bases). The CDR3 has 15 residues. Trimming removed 3 bases from V and 7 bases from J, with 20 bases in between. The V gene's germline CDR1 is SGHRS and CDR2 YFSETQ. CDR3 in amino acids: CASSSGGRGSSEQYF. CDR3 DNA: TGCGCCAGCAGCTCCGGGGGTCGGGGATCCTCTGAGCAGTACTTC.

This clonotype was seen repeatedly, ten times or more. J is TRBJ1-5 and V is TRBV28; D is undetermined. Germline V lookup: CDR1 MDHEN, CDR2 SYDVKM. The CDR3 has 12 residues. V lost 5 bases and J 7 bases, leaving 9 bases between the germline ends. The CDR3 nucleotides are TGTGCCAGCAGTGTCGGACCGCAGCCCCAGCATTTT. This gives the protein CASSVGPQPQHF.

The rearrangement links TRBV5-4 to TRBJ1-4, with D hard to call. V lost 4 bases and J 2 bases, leaving 15 bases between the germline ends. The CDR3 spans 16 residues. Germline loops: CDR1 SGHNT, CDR2 YYREEE (reference sequence). The CDR3 region has the DNA TGTGCCAGCAGCCGCCAAGGGCCGGGGACTAATGAAAAACTGTTTTTT. Its protein product is CASSRQGPGTNEKLFF.

The gene calls are TRBV10-3 and TRBJ1-2, with D maybe TRBD1 (5 bases). There are 13 residues in the CDR3. V lost 8 bases and J 5 bases, leaving 15 bases between the germline ends. Germline values: CDR1 ENHRY, CDR2 SYGVKD. The CDR3 loop is CAIGGVGVYGYTF. In DNA form, the CDR3 reads TGTGCCATCGGAGGGGTCGGTGTTTATGGCTACACCTTC.

This clonotype was seen a few times. J is TRBJ2-5 and V is TRBV4-2; 8 bases map to TRBD2. V lost 3 bases, J lost 5 bases, and 11 bases stayed unmatched. Germline CDR1 reads LGHNA; CDR2 reads YNFKEQ. The CDR3 runs 16 residues. CDR3 protein: CASSQGNGGAGETQYF. The CDR3, as DNA: TGTGCCAGCAGCCAGGGGAACGGGGGGGCCGGGGAGACCCAGTACTTC.

This clonotype occurred many times. This chain uses TRBV25-1 with TRBJ1-3; D gene unclear. The CDR3 runs to 15 residues. Trimming took off 6 bases at V and 2 bases at J, with 14 bases between the two ends. The germline V gene has CDR1 MGHDK and CDR2 SYGVNS. CDR3 residues: CASSLPGEAGNTIYF. Here the CDR3 DNA reads TGTGCCAGCAGCCTACCTGGAGAGGCTGGAAACACCATATATTTT.

The V and J genes are TRBV20-1 and TRBJ1-4; 8 nucleotides match TRBD1. Germline V gene sequence: CDR1 DFQATT, CDR2 SNEGSKA (reference sequence). Trimming took 4 bases from V and 3 from J; bases not matched to a gene: 1. The CDR3 runs to 13 residues. The CDR3 DNA reads as TGCAGTGCTAAGACAGGGGCTAATGAAAAACTGTTTTTT. It codes for CSAKTGANEKLFF.

This clonotype occurred a few times. This chain links TRBV11-2 with TRBJ2-3, with 12 bases identical to TRBD2. Losses at the gene ends were 5 bases for V and 0 bases for J; bases not matched to a gene: 12. CDR3 size: 19 residues. Per germline, CDR1 SGHAT and CDR2 FQNNGV. The CDR3 sequence: CASSLRDFGLAGSTDTQYF. CDR3 nucleotide sequence: TGTGCCAGCAGCCTCAGGGACTTTGGACTAGCGGGGAGCACAGATACGCAGTATTTT.

In its sample, this clonotype was seen a few times. V gene TRBV19 combines with J gene TRBJ2-2; D gene uncertain. Germline CDR1 reads LNHDA; CDR2 reads SQIVND (reference sequence). The germline V and J ends were trimmed by 5 bases and 0 bases, with 7 bases remaining between them. CDR3 length: 14 residues. The CDR3 DNA reads as TGTGCCAGTAGTGGGCAGTCGAACACCGGGGAGCTGTTTTTT. It translates to CASSGQSNTGELFF.

This clonotype was recorded at least ten times. This chain links TRBV5-1 with TRBJ1-4; 7 bases line up with TRBD1. This CDR3 has 17 amino acids. V lost 0 bases to trimming and J lost 3 bases; unmatched junction nucleotides: 8. Germline V CDR1 and CDR2: SGHRS, YFSETQ. The CDR3 sequence: CASSLEPGGAANEKLFF. CDR3 nucleotides: TGCGCCAGCAGCTTGGAACCAGGGGGGGCGGCTAATGAAAAACTGTTTTTT.

This clonotype was seen many times. The V call is TRBV7-2, the J call TRBJ2-3; tentatively, D is TRBD1 (6 bases). V shed 6 bases and J shed 4 bases, with 11 bases lying between them. This CDR3 is built from 13 residues. CDR1 and CDR2 from the germline V gene are SGHTA and FQGNSA. CDR3 region: CASSNRESDTQYF. In nucleotides, the CDR3 is TGTGCCAGCAGTAACAGGGAATCAGATACGCAGTATTTT. The full variable domain, with the rest looked up from reference TRBV7-2 and TRBJ2-3, is GAGVSQSPSNKVTEKGKDVELRCDPISGHTALYWYRQSLGQGLEFLIYFQGNSAPDKSGLPSDRFSAERTGGSVSTLTIQRTQQEDSAVYLCASSNRESDTQYFGPGTRLTVL.

There are many counts of this clonotype. The rearrangement joins TRBV5-1 to TRBJ2-3, with TRBD2 matching over 8 bases. Germline V gene data show CDR1 as SGHRS and CDR2 as YFSETQ. CDR3 length: 16 amino acids. Trimming removed 0 bases from V and 4 bases from J; junction bases left unmatched: 7. The chain's CDR3 is CASSLAGRGGSDTQYF. CDR3 in DNA: TGCGCCAGCAGCTTGGCCGGTCGCGGGGGGTCAGATACGCAGTATTTT.

This clonotype was picked up many times. The genes are TRBV25-1 and TRBJ2-7; D might be TRBD1 (5 bases). Trimming shortened V by 5 bases and J by 6 bases, and 14 bases separated the two germline ends. Per germline, CDR1 MGHDK and CDR2 SYGVNS. The CDR3 is 13 residues long. The CDR3 spells CASSRATAFEQYF. In nucleotides, the CDR3 is TGTGCCAGCAGTCGGGCGACAGCTTTCGAGCAGTACTTC.

This clonotype was seen ten or more times. The chain combines TRBV5-1 with TRBJ2-3; 7 nucleotides align to TRBD2. This CDR3 has 15 residues. Germline CDR1 reads SGHRS; CDR2 reads YFSETQ. V lost 4 bases to trimming and J lost 2 bases; unmatched junction nucleotides: 7. For the CDR3, the DNA is TGCGCCAGCAGCCCCGGGACTATCTACACAGATACGCAGTATTTT. This translates into CASSPGTIYTDTQYF.

This clonotype was counted ten times or more. V is TRBV5-1 and J is TRBJ1-2; 8 bases agree with TRBD1. V was pared by 4 bases and J by 4 bases, with 6 bases of the junction left unmatched. Germline-derived CDR1 and CDR2 are SGHRS and YFSETQ. The CDR3 has 14 amino acids. In nucleotides, the CDR3 is TGCGCCAGCAGCAACCGGACAGGGCCCTATGGCTACACCTTC. Translating gives CASSNRTGPYGYTF. Together with reference TRBV5-1 and TRBJ1-2, the CDR3 gives the full variable domain: KAGVTQTPRYLIKTRGQQVTLSCSPISGHRSVSWYQQTPGQGLQFLFEYFSETQRNKGNFPGRFSGRQFSNSRSEMNVSTLELGDSALYLCASSNRTGPYGYTFGSGTRLTVV.

With regard to this clonotype: A much larger clonotype is one base distant, so this may be a read error. V is TRBV2 and J is TRBJ2-2; no clear D gene. The V end lost 7 bases, the J end lost 1 base, and 13 bases lay between the germline ends. CDR1 is SNHLY and CDR2 is FYNNEI in the germline V gene. The length of the CDR3 is 15 residues. CDR3 sequence: CASTSRLQNTGELFF. The CDR3 DNA is TGTGCCAGCACCTCGCGACTTCAGAACACCGGGGAGCTGTTTTTT.

This clonotype was counted only a few times. The chain couples TRBV30 to TRBJ1-6, with D possibly matching TRBD1 (6 bases). Germline CDR1 GTSNPN, CDR2 SVGIG (reference sequence). CDR3 size: 12 residues. Trimming pared 4 bases from V and 9 bases from J, leaving 10 bases between. The CDR3 coding sequence is TGTGCCTGGATTTCAGGGGCTTCACCCCTCCACTTT. Its translation: CAWISGASPLHF.

This clonotype was seen repeatedly, ten times or more. This chain links TRBV7-9 with TRBJ2-1; 9 bases match TRBD2. Trimming removed 3 bases from V and 5 bases from J; junction bases left unmatched: 14. CDR1 is SEHNR, CDR2 FQNEAQ, per germline (reference sequence). The CDR3 is made up of 18 amino acids. CDR3 amino acids: CASSFSPIAGGVNNEQFF. The CDR3, as DNA: TGTGCCAGCAGCTTCAGTCCGATCGCGGGGGGGGTCAACAATGAGCAGTTCTTC.

This clonotype came up many times. The J gene is TRBJ2-1, the V gene TRBV11-2; 13 bases align to TRBD2. The V and J ends lost 4 bases and 10 bases, in that order; junction bases with no gene match: 13. This CDR3 is built from 17 residues. Germline lookup yields CDR1 SGHAT and CDR2 FQNNGV. CDR3 bases: TGTGCCAGCAGCTACCCCCTACTAGCGGGGGGGCCCCCCGAGCAGTTCTTC. Translated: CASSYPLLAGGPPEQFF.